The 30 T cell receptor beta chains given below trace back to one sample, sequenced in a study of shared clonotypes between healthy human individuals. The repertoire was sequenced with immunoSEQ multiplex PCR; TCRdb's copy has only in-frame clones and lacks some. The data show around 500,000 clones, with roughly 80% seen just once and over 9.5% held by the top ten. The sample comprised PBMCs. The source of these receptors is a woman between 40 and 55 years old in good health. Some clones in this sample may be carry-over from other donors' samples.

About this clone: A far larger clone is only one base removed, so a read error is likely. The chain couples TRBV30 to TRBJ1-4, with 8 bases that match TRBD1. Germline V gene data show CDR1 as GTSNPN and CDR2 as SVGIG (reference sequence). This CDR3 is built from 14 residues. CDR3 sequence: CAWDPGQEGEKLSF. The CDR3 bases are TGTGCCTGGGACCCGGGACAGGAGGGTGAAAAACTGTCTTTT.

J is TRBJ1-5 and V is TRBV28; TRBD1 might be the D (6 bases). V shed 1 base and J shed 12 bases, with 25 bases lying between them. The CDR3 covers 17 residues. Germline V gives CDR1 MDHEN, CDR2 SYDVKM. Written as DNA, the CDR3 is TGTGCCAGCAGTTTATCGTTCCCTTTCGGACAGACCGTGGTCCAGCATTTT. This translates into CASSLSFPFGQTVVQHF.

The chain employs TRBV4-2 and TRBJ2-1; 9 bases agree with TRBD2. Germline V gene lookup returns CDR1 LGHNA and CDR2 YNFKEQ. The V segment lost 0 bases and the J segment 10 bases; nucleotides outside the gene matches: 7. This CDR3 spans 15 amino acids. The CDR3 DNA follows: TGTGCCAGCAGCCAAGAATGGGCGAGCGGGAGGGAGCAGTTCTTC. It translates to CASSQEWASGREQFF.

The V gene is TRBV19, the J gene TRBJ1-2, with TRBD1 identical over 12 bases. The CDR3 has 14 amino acids. CDR1 and CDR2 from the germline V gene are LNHDA and SQIVND (reference sequence). Trimming cost V 5 bases and J 8 bases; bases outside gene matches: 6. CDR3 region: CASSPGQGARGYTF. The CDR3 region has the DNA TGTGCCAGTAGTCCGGGACAGGGGGCGCGGGGCTACACCTTC. Full variable domain (missing parts from reference TRBV19 and TRBJ1-2): DGGITQSPKYLFRKEGQNVTLSCEQNLNHDAMYWYRQDPGQGLRLIYYSQIVNDFQKGDIAEGYSVSREKKESFPLTVTSAQKNPTAFYLCASSPGQGARGYTFGSGTRLTVV.

This clone appeared a single time. The chain is built from TRBV11-2 and TRBJ1-5; the D gene is possibly TRBD1 (5 bases). V shed 3 bases and J shed 2 bases, with 8 bases lying between them. Germline V CDR1 and CDR2: SGHAT, FQNNGV. The CDR3 runs 14 residues. The CDR3 protein is CASSFQGGNQPQHF. The CDR3 DNA is TGTGCCAGCAGCTTCCAGGGAGGCAATCAGCCCCAGCATTTT.

V usage is TRBV27 and J usage is TRBJ2-7; D ambiguous. CDR3 length: 16 amino acids. From germline, CDR1 is MNHEY and CDR2 SMNVEV (reference sequence). Trimming left V 1 base short and J 3 bases short, with 16 bases between. CDR3 region: CASSLFPPRISYEQYF. CDR3 nucleotides: TGTGCCAGCAGTTTATTCCCCCCGCGGATTAGCTACGAGCAGTACTTC.

The V gene is TRBV5-1, the J gene TRBJ2-1; D is possibly TRBD1 (5 bases). Trimming cost V 2 bases and J 7 bases, with 22 bases left between them. Germline-derived CDR1 and CDR2 are SGHRS and YFSETQ. This CDR3 spans 17 amino acids. This CDR3 reads CASSLRIGSQGWNEQFF. The CDR3 DNA reads as TGCGCCAGCAGCTTACGTATCGGCTCCCAGGGATGGAATGAGCAGTTCTTC.

With regard to this clone: Possible read error: a much larger clone is one base away. Other DNA sequences in the same sample also yield this CDR3. CDR3 nucleotide sequence: TGTGCCAGCACCCATAGGGGGAGCTCCTACAACGAGCAGTTCTTC. It codes for CASTHRGSSYNEQFF. The V gene is TRBV28, the J gene TRBJ2-1, with TRBD1 as a possible D gene (6 bases). The CDR3 extends over 15 amino acids. Germline V CDR1 and CDR2: MDHEN, SYDVKM. The full variable domain, completed using reference TRBV28 and TRBJ2-1, is DVKVTQSSRYLVKRTGEKVFLECVQDMDHENMFWYRQDPGLGLRLIYFSYDVKMKEKGDIPEGYSVSREKKERFSLILESASTNQTSMYLCASTHRGSSYNEQFFGPGTRLTVL.

About this clone itself: A much larger clone lies a single base off, so this may be a read error. The identical CDR3 is also encoded by other nucleotide sequences in the sample. The chain is built from TRBV27 and TRBJ1-6; D ambiguous. The CDR3 has 12 amino acids. Germline CDR1 is MNHEY and CDR2 is SMNVEV (reference sequence). The CDR3 is CASRRVNSPLHF. CDR3 DNA: TGTGCAAGCAGGCGGGTTAATTCACCCCTCCACTTT.

The chain combines TRBV7-3 with TRBJ2-1; 8 bases line up with TRBD2. Germline assignment: CDR1 SGHTA and CDR2 FQGTGA. With 5 bases clipped from V and 9 bases from J, the junction kept 12 bases outside the gene matches. The CDR3 length is 15 residues. In DNA form, the CDR3 reads TGTGCCAGCAGCGCAACCGGGACTAGTTCGAGTGAGCAGTTCTTC. It is translated as CASSATGTSSSEQFF.

The V gene is TRBV29-1, the J gene TRBJ2-1; 12 bases are shared with TRBD2. This CDR3 region has 13 residues. V trimming: 7 bases; J trimming: 5 bases; junction bases outside the gene matches: 3. Germline values: CDR1 SQVTM, CDR2 ANQGSEA. CDR3 bases: TGCAGCGGCGGACTAGCGGGGAACAATGAGCAGTTCTTC. Residues: CSGGLAGNNEQFF.

Here the CDR3 reads CASSEEVRGTYF. CDR3 coding DNA: TGTGCCAGCAGTGAAGAAGTCCGAGGGACATATTTT. The gene calls are TRBV6-1 and TRBJ2-3; a possible D gene is TRBD1 (6 bases). Trimming stripped 1 base from V and 15 bases from J, with 14 bases between. The CDR3 loop spans 12 amino acids. Germline V gene data show CDR1 as MNHNS and CDR2 as SASEGT.

This chain links TRBV4-2 with TRBJ2-2; 9 bases line up with TRBD2. The CDR3 is 17 residues long. With 0 bases clipped from V and 4 bases from J, the junction kept 6 bases outside the gene matches. The germline CDR1 and CDR2 sequences are LGHNA and YNFKEQ. CDR3 in amino acids: CASSQEWGLASTGELFF. For the CDR3, the DNA is TGTGCCAGCAGCCAAGAATGGGGACTAGCTTCCACCGGGGAGCTGTTTTTT.

This clone occurred many times. The same CDR3 arises from other DNA sequences in this sample as well. J is TRBJ2-5 and V is TRBV9; 14 nucleotides line up with TRBD2. V gave up 2 bases and J gave up 7 bases; unmatched junction bases: 1. The CDR3 is made up of 14 amino acids. Germline V gene data show CDR1 as SGDLS and CDR2 as YYNGEE. CDR3 nucleotides: TGTGCCAGCAGCGTCGGACTAGCGGGAGGGACCCAGTACTTC. This sequence encodes CASSVGLAGGTQYF.

The V and J genes are TRBV28 and TRBJ2-7; 9 nucleotides line up with TRBD1. In germline, CDR1 is MDHEN, CDR2 SYDVKM. The length of the CDR3 is 13 residues. J lost 3 bases, V lost 6 bases, and 3 bases had no gene match. The CDR3 region is CASSPDRGYEQYF. For the CDR3, the DNA is TGTGCCAGCAGCCCGGACAGGGGCTACGAGCAGTACTTC.

This chain links TRBV5-1 with TRBJ2-5; D is possibly TRBD1 (6 bases). The last part of the DNA fits TRBJ2-7 better; the J call may be wrong. The CDR3 length is 15 residues. Germline assignment: CDR1 SGHRS and CDR2 YFSETQ. CDR3 region: CASKYREGDSYEQYF. The CDR3 bases are TGCGCCAGTAAATACAGGGAAGGAGACTCCTACGAGCAGTACTTC.

This rearrangement joins TRBV5-4 to TRBJ1-2; maybe TRBD1 (5 bases). CDR3 length: 14 residues. CDR1 is SGHNT, CDR2 YYREEE, per germline (reference sequence). Trimming stripped 2 bases from V and 5 bases from J, with 13 bases between. In nucleotides, the CDR3 is TGTGCCAGCAGCTTCCAGGGAATTTCTTATGGCTACACCTTC. Its protein product is CASSFQGISYGYTF. Full variable domain (remainder filled in from reference TRBV5-4 and TRBJ1-2): ETGVTQSPTHLIKTRGQQVTLRCSSQSGHNTVSWYQQALGQGPQFIFQYYREEENGRGNFPPRFSGLQFPNYSSELNVNALELDDSALYLCASSFQGISYGYTFGSGTRLTVV.

The gene calls are TRBV11-2 and TRBJ2-1, with 13 bases fitting TRBD2. CDR1 is SGHAT, CDR2 FQNNGV, per germline. The ends lost 5 bases at V and 8 bases at J; junction bases unmatched: 12. This CDR3 comprises 17 residues. This CDR3 is CASSILAGGPPVDEQFF. CDR3 in DNA: TGTGCCAGCAGCATACTAGCGGGAGGGCCTCCGGTCGATGAGCAGTTCTTC.

The CDR3 loop reads CASSLNGAYNEQFF. The CDR3 DNA sequence: TGCGCCAGCAGCTTGAATGGCGCCTACAATGAGCAGTTCTTC. The chain recombines TRBV5-1 with TRBJ2-1, with no clear D. V lost 1 base to trimming and J lost 2 bases, with 7 bases between them. The CDR3 has 14 amino acids. Germline assignment: CDR1 SGHRS and CDR2 YFSETQ.

For this clone: With a far larger clone one base away, a read error is the likely cause. The chain is built from TRBV7-9 and TRBJ2-6; D unclear. The germline CDR1 and CDR2 sequences are SEHNR and FQNEAQ (reference sequence). V dropped 5 bases and J dropped 2 bases, with 13 bases sitting between them. This CDR3 region has 16 residues. The CDR3 protein is CASSPPVYPGANVLTF. The CDR3 DNA reads as TGTGCCAGCAGCCCCCCGGTCTACCCTGGGGCCAACGTCCTGACTTTC.

With regard to this clone: A read error likely explains this, since a far larger clone differs by one base. Other DNA sequences in the sample encode the same CDR3. The chain combines TRBV6-1 with TRBJ1-1, with TRBD1 as a possible D gene (6 bases). CDR1 and CDR2 from the germline V gene are MNHNS and SASEGT. This CDR3 region has 15 residues. The CDR3 region has the DNA TGTGCCAGCAGTGTTGGGATGACAGGTTCGACTGAAGCTTTCTTC. It encodes CASSVGMTGSTEAFF.

With respect to this clone: A read error likely explains this, since a far larger clone differs by one base. The gene calls are TRBV11-3 and TRBJ2-3, with D tentatively TRBD1 (5 bases). The CDR3 extends over 15 amino acids. Germline-derived CDR1 and CDR2 are SGHNT and YENEEA. V was trimmed by 1 base and J by 5 bases, leaving 13 bases between them. CDR3: CASSLGQQNIDTQYF. The CDR3 DNA follows: TGTGCCAGCAGCTTAGGACAGCAAAACATAGATACGCAGTATTTT. Based on the CDR3 plus reference TRBV11-3 and TRBJ2-3, the full variable domain is EAGVVQSPRYKIIEKKQPVAFWCNPISGHNTLYWYLQNLGQGPELLIRYENEEAVDDSQLPKDRFSAERLKGVDSTLKIQPAELGDSAVYLCASSLGQQNIDTQYFGPGTRLTVL.

V and J are TRBV6-1 and TRBJ2-3; 9 bases are a match to TRBD2. Germline V gives CDR1 MNHNS, CDR2 SASEGT. Losses at the gene ends were 7 bases for V and 6 bases for J; bases not matched to a gene: 11. The CDR3 spans 15 residues. The chain's CDR3 is CASIRLSGRSDTQYF. CDR3 DNA sequence: TGTGCCAGCATACGACTTAGCGGGAGATCGGATACGCAGTATTTT.

The rearrangement links TRBV28 to TRBJ2-7, with D tentatively TRBD2 (6 bases). Trimming left V 6 bases short and J 5 bases short, with 23 bases between. The CDR3 loop spans 16 amino acids. Germline V gene lookup returns CDR1 MDHEN and CDR2 SYDVKM. In DNA form, the CDR3 reads TGTGCCAGCAGCTCCCCGAGGGACTCAGCAGGGCACGAGCAGTACTTC. This encodes CASSSPRDSAGHEQYF.

The V and J genes are TRBV19 and TRBJ1-5, with TRBD1 identical over 7 bases. Germline V gene lookup returns CDR1 LNHDA and CDR2 SQIVND (reference sequence). With 5 bases clipped from V and 0 bases from J, the junction kept 10 bases outside the gene matches. This CDR3 region has 17 residues. The CDR3 bases are TGTGCCAGTAGTTGGATCCGGGACAGTTATAGCAATCAGCCCCAGCATTTT. Translation gives CASSWIRDSYSNQPQHF.

This chain joins TRBV9 and TRBJ2-2; D perhaps matches TRBD1 (5 bases). This CDR3 comprises 15 residues. Trimming removed 6 bases from V and 6 bases from J, with 18 bases in between. From germline, CDR1 is SGDLS and CDR2 YYNGEE. The CDR3 loop reads CASIGWQGDAGELFF. The CDR3 DNA reads as TGTGCCAGCATCGGCTGGCAGGGTGACGCCGGGGAGCTGTTTTTT.

V and J are TRBV2 and TRBJ2-4, with D tentatively TRBD2 (7 bases). Trimming stripped 6 bases from V and 8 bases from J, with 17 bases between. The germline CDR1 and CDR2 sequences are SNHLY and FYNNEI. The CDR3 has 14 residues. CDR3 sequence reads: CASRLGLGGDIQYF. The CDR3 DNA is TGTGCCAGCAGGTTAGGACTAGGGGGAGACATTCAGTACTTC.

The chain employs TRBV29-1 and TRBJ1-4, with 9 positions matching TRBD1. The CDR3 covers 12 residues. The trim removed 7 bases at V and 6 bases at J, leaving 3 bases unmatched. CDR1 SQVTM and CDR2 ANQGSEA come from the germline V gene. The CDR3 coding sequence is TGCAGCGCCGGGGACAGGGATGAAAAACTGTTTTTT. Its protein product is CSAGDRDEKLFF.

The V and J genes are TRBV11-2 and TRBJ2-3, with D possibly being TRBD2 (6 bases). Germline V lookup: CDR1 SGHAT, CDR2 FQNNGV. The CDR3 runs 16 residues. V was pared by 0 bases and J by 0 bases, with 10 bases between. The CDR3 spells CASSLDSGPSTDTQYF. The CDR3 region has the DNA TGTGCCAGCAGCTTAGATAGCGGACCTAGCACAGATACGCAGTATTTT.

This clone was seen only once. The chain combines TRBV11-2 with TRBJ2-1; D tentatively reads TRBD1 or TRBD2 (5 bases each). Trimming left V 5 bases short and J 7 bases short, with 12 bases between. This CDR3 contains 13 residues. Germline V gene sequence: CDR1 SGHAT, CDR2 FQNNGV. The CDR3 region has the DNA TGTGCCAGCAGCCCATACTGGGGGAATGAGCAGTTCTTC. Its protein is CASSPYWGNEQFF.